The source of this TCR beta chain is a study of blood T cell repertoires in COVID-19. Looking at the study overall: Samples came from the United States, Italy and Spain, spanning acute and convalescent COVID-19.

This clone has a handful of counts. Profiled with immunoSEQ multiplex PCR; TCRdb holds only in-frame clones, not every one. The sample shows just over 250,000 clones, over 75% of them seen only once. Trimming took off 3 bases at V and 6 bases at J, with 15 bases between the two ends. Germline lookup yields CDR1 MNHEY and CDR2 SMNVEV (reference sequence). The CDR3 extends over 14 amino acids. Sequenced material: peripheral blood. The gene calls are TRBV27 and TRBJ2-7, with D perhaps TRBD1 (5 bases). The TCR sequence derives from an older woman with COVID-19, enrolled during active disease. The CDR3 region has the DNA TGTGCCAGCAGTTTCTCCAGGGAATTTCGCGAGCAGTACTTC. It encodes CASSFSREFREQYF.